Listed here are 2 T cell receptor beta chains from one sample, sequenced in a study of cytomegalovirus exposure and HLA in healthy donors. The PCR was carried out with 60 Vbeta primers and 13 Jbeta primers. Sequencing was performed with immunoSEQ multiplex PCR; in TCRdb, only in-frame clones are kept and a portion is missing. The data contain 65,000 to 85,000 clones, 75% to 90% of them singletons. The specimen sequenced was PBMCs. The receptor set was obtained from a woman in her thirties in good health and CMV-seronegative.

The rearrangement joins TRBV30 to TRBJ2-7; D is undetermined. V was clipped by 0 bases and J by 1 base, with 4 bases between them. The CDR3 is 12 residues long. Germline V gene lookup returns CDR1 GTSNPN and CDR2 SVGIG (reference sequence). The CDR3 DNA is TGTGCCTGGAGTGTACTGTCCTACGAGCAGTACTTC. The encoded protein is CAWSVLSYEQYF.

The CDR3 spells CASSRAGVTTDTQYF. For the CDR3, the DNA is TGCGCCAGCAGCAGGGCGGGGGTAACCACAGATACGCAGTATTTT. The V call is TRBV5-1, the J call TRBJ2-3; 7 bases line up with TRBD2. Unmatched junction bases numbered 7, after V lost 4 bases and J lost 2 bases. Germline V lookup: CDR1 SGHRS, CDR2 YFSETQ. This CDR3 spans 15 amino acids.